This T cell receptor beta chain comes out of a study of blood T cells in healthy people across ages. Study-level findings and limits: In long-lived donors, naive CD4+ cell counts and diversity exceeded those of aged donors. Any conclusive comparison of naive versus antigen-experienced cells was prevented by using unsorted PBMCs. The study regarded diversity estimates from one million T cells as underestimates.

Germline V gene lookup returns CDR1 SGHRS and CDR2 YFSETQ. CDR3 length equals 14 residues. V was pared by 2 bases and J by 9 bases, with 8 bases of the junction left unmatched. With respect to this clonotype: The antigen is undetermined.

The second PCR ran roughly 7 to 11 cycles with a sample-barcoded 5' primer and J-beta primers. Each of the cDNA molecules was tagged by a template-switch adaptor with 12 random nucleotides. Each CDR3 protein gets one entry after TCRdb re-called the 5' RACE reads with MiXCR. This sample has approximately 880,000 distinct CDR3 sequences, with roughly 43% found just once. The clonotype originates from a man in his thirties or forties in good health. The rearrangement links TRBV5-1 to TRBJ2-1; 7 bases line up with TRBD1. The sequenced material came from blood. The CDR3 protein is CASSFTGVVGEQFF. The DNA of the CDR3 is TGCGCCAGCAGCTTTACAGGGGTAGTTGGTGAGCAGTTCTTC.